Included here is one TCR beta chain sequence, with context. What antigen it recognizes has not been identified. This sample is part of a study of cytomegalovirus exposure and HLA in healthy donors (dated by TCRdb to about 2017). Some background on the complete study: An earlier analysis of approximately 640 of the donors reported roughly 270 Gb of sequence data and some 100 million unique TCR beta sequences from about 179 million T cells. A later analysis re-analyzed previously published TCR beta repertoires from hundreds of donors and added high-resolution HLA genotyping to study TCR occurrence patterns. A handful of DR-DQ haplotypes were treated as single units for association and clustering because of strong linkage in the cohort. An earlier analysis of around 580 of the donors used high-throughput TCR beta sequencing to judge whether each TCR beta V gene segment behaved as functional or pseudogenic. Across 300 to 500 genotyped donors of the cohort, an average of roughly 200,000 unique TCR beta nucleotide sequences per donor were sequenced, and 15% to 20% of those sequences were non-productive. A later genetic analysis took genome-wide SNP genotypes for about 55% of the 666 donors and used that subset as a discovery cohort. Typing coverage varied by locus: roughly 620-640 donors for A, B, C, DRB1 and DQB1; roughly 510 for DQA1; approximately 570 for DPA1; around 490 for DPB1. High-throughput TCR immunosequencing, statistical association of individual TCRs with disease status, and machine learning were combined to predict cytomegalovirus infection status. Donor age, sex, ethnicity and CMV serostatus were compiled together with the repertoire data. All discovery cohort repertoires had been generated using a single sequencing platform. The study used immunosequencing to profile the T cell repertoires of hundreds of subjects and linked those repertoires to cytomegalovirus serostatus. An early release that covered more than 550 HLA-typed donors contained 300 to 350 gigabases of sequencing data and around 80 million unique TCR sequences. Along with the roughly 700-subject first cohort, a separate validation cohort of over a hundred different subjects was used. Class I and class II HLA loci were covered by the typing at four-digit resolution. The later analysis used no new phenotypic data to find candidate immune exposures, relying instead on TCR beta sequences and their occurrence across donors. The study was designed to test whether signatures of past pathogen exposure could be identified by cataloging public T cell receptors. Of the 300 to 450 genotyped donors, about 80% fell in the genetic ancestry cluster associated with self-reported Caucasian donors.

Broader findings and caveats from the paper: According to a later analysis, most CMV-associated TCR beta chains appeared to be HLA-restricted, and the HLA associations seemed to be driven largely by CMV exposure. Because counts were too low, 15 to 20 rarely observed V segments, including chromosome 9 orphons, were left out of the earlier analysis of a few hundred of the donors. In a later analysis, HLA-associated TCR beta chains showed more clonal expansion and lower generation probabilities than non-associated chains that were equally common. The only immune exposure information available for the cohort was CMV serostatus. According to a later analysis, TCR association rates differed among HLA loci, with DRB1 alleles showing the most associated TCRs and HLA-C alleles showing the fewest. Sequencing depth was assumed to be roughly uniform across donors in the presence/absence analyses, though that assumption may not hold. A later analysis associated 16,951 TCR beta sequences with specific HLA alleles at a false discovery rate of 0.05. Assigning TCR associations to individual alleles was difficult when HLA alleles, especially DR and DQ, strongly co-occurred. HLA typing was unavailable for some donors at each locus, so association tests used only the typed subset. Three of the identified cytomegalovirus-associated TCR beta chains were confirmed in vitro to be specific for cytomegalovirus antigens. A later genetic analysis reported fewer N-insertions in productive TCRs among donors in an Asian-associated ancestry cluster than the roughly 670-donor mean. A further reported finding was that TCR beta sequences accurately predicted the HLA-A and HLA-B alleles for most subjects in the first cohort. A later genetic analysis associated a missense DCLRE1C variant with V-gene and J-gene trimming of TCR beta chains, and an independent cohort replicated the association. The authors suggested that the approach could potentially be generalized to other disease states and immunological phenotypes. The sequencing pipeline was judged likely to have produced a cluster of highly shared sequence variants as a technical artifact. A later analysis reported that several top co-occurrence clusters appeared linked to parvovirus B19, influenza, CMV and Epstein-Barr virus. Linkage disequilibrium might explain the correlated functional status among segregating V segments, but an unknown experimental factor could not be excluded. The study listed 150 to 200 TCR beta chains as associated with cytomegalovirus. Across donors, most TCR sequences were observed very rarely, whereas some public TCRs were present in many individuals. Some IMGT-functional V segments, including TRBV6-2 and TRBV6-3, could not be told apart with the 87-base-pair reads, so those segments were excluded. In both the original and validation cohorts, the classifier was reported to diagnose cytomegalovirus status with high specificity and sensitivity. Broadly in line with IMGT annotations, most TCR beta V segments showed up in productive rearrangements about 90% or about 30% of the time in an earlier analysis of 587 of the donors. This cohort had only TCR beta chains sequenced, and the lack of alpha or paired-chain data limited which features could be detected.

Library preparation used the immunoSEQ multiplex PCR assay. For the multiplex PCR, a mixture combining 60 forward primers for TCR Vbeta segments and 13 reverse primers for TCR Jbeta segments was used. The CDR3 region of rearranged TCR beta genes was amplified from genomic DNA by a multiplex PCR assay. The Illumina HiSeq System was used to sequence the amplified TCR beta libraries as 87-base-pair reads. The original pipeline was this. A later analysis counted some 80 million unique TCR beta chains across the 550 to 700 repertoires, and 10 million to 12 million of these chains were shared by at least two donors. To remove PCR and sequencing errors, raw reads were error-corrected and collapsed into unique sequences using a nearest-neighbor algorithm that merged closely related sequences. To assign V, D and J gene segments, CDR3 sequences were aligned to IMGT reference sequences. For a sequence to be retained, at least a six-nucleotide match to both a V gene segment and a J gene segment was required. A rearrangement was called productive if the CDR3 had no stop codons and remained in frame with V and J, and every other rearrangement was called non-productive. CDR3 was defined by IMGT convention, running from the second conserved V-encoded cysteine to the conserved J-encoded phenylalanine. Sequences without an unambiguous match to a single V gene segment were excluded from the earlier analysis of approximately 600 of the donors. In an earlier analysis of a few hundred of the donors, V segments were called functional above 56.7% productive rearrangements and were called segregating when the between-donor standard deviation exceeded 5%. A statistical classification framework was built to diagnose cytomegalovirus status from the catalog of TCR beta chain sequences. In a later analysis, V and J genes were assigned by comparing TCR nucleotide sequences against IMGT/GENE-DB human TR gene sequences. A later analysis assigned CDR3 sequences and most-parsimonious VDJ recombination scenarios with the TCRdist pipeline. In a later analysis, each TCR beta chain was defined by its CDR3 amino acid sequence together with its V-gene family, and reads lacking a unique V-gene family were excluded. As a way to deal with suspected cross-contamination and a sequencing artifact, a later analysis dropped hundreds of nucleotide sequences that were highly shared and had low generation probability. In a later analysis, a clonal expansion index was calculated for each public chain from normalized within-repertoire ranks of inferred template counts. In a later analysis, generation probabilities were computed with a VDJ recombination model fitted to out-of-frame rearrangements, and the resulting probabilities were checked against IGoR. A later analysis scored TCR-TCR, TCR-HLA and TCR-CMV co-occurrence with hypergeometric tests, applying a repertoire-size bias correction to TCR pairs. To estimate false discovery rates, a later analysis permuted the HLA or CMV assignments 20 times. In a later analysis, co-occurring TCRs were grouped using DBSCAN, with TCRdist sequence similarity added in when clustering inside HLA-allele-positive subsets. Co-occurrence clustering excluded repertoires with fewer than 30,000 or more than 120,000 public chains, plus five with anomalous nucleotide sharing. This is the immuneACCESS table as TCRdb keeps it, with only in-frame sequences that have V and J called. A part of the clones is gone; compared with another copy, unresolved V genes explain less than half, and the rest is unexplained. Clone size and V and J calls were adopted from that table, with D and trimming inferred from the DNA. This sample's table contains fewer than 250,000 clones. Of the sample, about 1% falls within the top ten clones.

The germline V gene (reference sequence) sets CDR1 to SGHKS and CDR2 to YYEKEE. Trimming at the junction amounts to 4 bases on V and 1 base on J, and the germline ends lie 11 bases apart. The CDR3 sequence holds 14 residues, the cysteine and phenylalanine included. Just CDR3 DNA is preserved here, 42 bases in frame from base 1. In total, 600 or so healthy bone marrow donors made up the cohort. All cohort members were sampled while nominally healthy, although unrecorded immune exposures were likely present. The donor tested CMV seropositive and was one of the 289 seropositive cohort members. Every donor gave a peripheral blood sample, and the peripheral blood mononuclear cells from that sample were used for TCR beta sequencing. The Qiagen DNeasy Blood Extraction Kit was used to extract genomic DNA from the blood cell samples.

The source material was PBMCs. This TCR came from a woman aged 25 to 39 in good health and CMV-seropositive. Recombination connected TRBV5-5 to TRBJ1-1, with the identity of the D gene unclear. The nucleotides read TGTGCCAGCAGCGACAATCCAGCGAACACTGAAGCTTTCTTT. It specifies CASSDNPANTEAFF.